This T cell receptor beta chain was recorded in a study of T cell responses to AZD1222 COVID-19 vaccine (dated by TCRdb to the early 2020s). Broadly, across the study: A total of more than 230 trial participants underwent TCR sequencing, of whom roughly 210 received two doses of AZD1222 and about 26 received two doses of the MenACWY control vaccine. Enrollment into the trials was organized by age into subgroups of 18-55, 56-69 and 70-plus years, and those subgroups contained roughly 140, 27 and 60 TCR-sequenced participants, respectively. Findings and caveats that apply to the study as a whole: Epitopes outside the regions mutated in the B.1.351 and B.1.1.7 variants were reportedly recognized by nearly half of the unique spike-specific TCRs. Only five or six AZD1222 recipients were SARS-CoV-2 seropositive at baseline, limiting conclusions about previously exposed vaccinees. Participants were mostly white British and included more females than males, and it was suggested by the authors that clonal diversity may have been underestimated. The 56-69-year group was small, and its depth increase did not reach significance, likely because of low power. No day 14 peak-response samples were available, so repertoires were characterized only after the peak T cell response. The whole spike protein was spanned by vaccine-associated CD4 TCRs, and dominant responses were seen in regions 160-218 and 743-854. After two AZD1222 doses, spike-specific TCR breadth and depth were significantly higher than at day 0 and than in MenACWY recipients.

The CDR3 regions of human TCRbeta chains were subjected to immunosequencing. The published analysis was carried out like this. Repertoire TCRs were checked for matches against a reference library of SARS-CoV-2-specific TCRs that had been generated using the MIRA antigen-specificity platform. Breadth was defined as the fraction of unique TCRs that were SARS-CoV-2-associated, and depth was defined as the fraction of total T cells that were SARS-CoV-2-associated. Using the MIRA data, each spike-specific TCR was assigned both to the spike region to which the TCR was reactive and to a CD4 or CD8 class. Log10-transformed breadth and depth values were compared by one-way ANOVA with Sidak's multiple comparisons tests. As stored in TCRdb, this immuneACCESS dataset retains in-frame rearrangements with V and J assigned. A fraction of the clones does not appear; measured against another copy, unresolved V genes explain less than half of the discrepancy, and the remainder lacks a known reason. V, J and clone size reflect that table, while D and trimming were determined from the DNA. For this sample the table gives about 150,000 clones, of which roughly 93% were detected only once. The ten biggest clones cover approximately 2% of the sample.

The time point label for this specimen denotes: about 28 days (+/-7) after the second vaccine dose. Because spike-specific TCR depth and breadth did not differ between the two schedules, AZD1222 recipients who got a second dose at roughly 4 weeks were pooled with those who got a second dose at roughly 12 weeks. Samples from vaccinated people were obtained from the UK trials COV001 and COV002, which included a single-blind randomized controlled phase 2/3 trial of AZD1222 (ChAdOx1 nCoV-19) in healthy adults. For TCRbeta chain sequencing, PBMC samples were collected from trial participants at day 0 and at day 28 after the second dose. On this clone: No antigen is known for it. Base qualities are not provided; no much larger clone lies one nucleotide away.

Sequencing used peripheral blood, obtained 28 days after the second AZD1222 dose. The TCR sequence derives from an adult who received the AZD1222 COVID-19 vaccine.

The encoded CDR3 is CAISEATRGDNSPLHF. Read as DNA, the sequence is TGTGCCATCAGTGAAGCCACGCGGGGAGATAATTCACCCCTCCACTTT. The receptor chain draws on TRBV10-3 and TRBJ1-6; too little of a D gene remains to name it. V is pared back by 3 bases and J by 5 bases, with 14 bases lying between the germline termini. The germline V gene provides CDR1 ENHRY and CDR2 SYGVKD. The CDR3 has 16 amino acids, counting the end cysteine and phenylalanine. Only the CDR3 DNA stays, 48 bases, in frame from base 1.